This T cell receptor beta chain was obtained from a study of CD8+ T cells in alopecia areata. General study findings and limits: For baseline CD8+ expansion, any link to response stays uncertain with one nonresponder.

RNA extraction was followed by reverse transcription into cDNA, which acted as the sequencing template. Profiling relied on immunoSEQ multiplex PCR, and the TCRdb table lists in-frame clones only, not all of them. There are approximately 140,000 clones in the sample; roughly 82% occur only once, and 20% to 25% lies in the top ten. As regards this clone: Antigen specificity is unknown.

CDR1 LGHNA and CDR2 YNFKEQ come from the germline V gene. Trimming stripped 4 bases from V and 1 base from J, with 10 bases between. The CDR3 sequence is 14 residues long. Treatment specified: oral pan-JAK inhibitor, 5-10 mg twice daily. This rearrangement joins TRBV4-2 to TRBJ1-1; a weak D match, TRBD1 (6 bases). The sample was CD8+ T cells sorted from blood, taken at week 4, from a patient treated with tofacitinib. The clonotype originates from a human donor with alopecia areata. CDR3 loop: CASSPHRENTEAFF. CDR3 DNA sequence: TGTGCCAGCAGCCCCCACAGGGAGAACACTGAAGCTTTCTTT.